The 19 T cell receptor beta chains below were found in one sample sequenced in a study of T cells in Graves' hyperthyroidism and ophthalmopathy. The investigators amplified TCR beta CDR3 regions from RNA transcripts. First-round RT-PCR targeting the TCR CDR3 was performed with the HTBI primer set. TCRdb itself ran the multiplex PCR reads through MiXCR, one entry per CDR3 protein. Altogether roughly 360,000 distinct CDR3 sequences are present, about 13% being singletons, with the ten largest covering about a fifth. Sequenced input: blood. The receptors were gathered from a man aged 30 to 39 with Graves' hyperthyroidism that later progressed to Graves' ophthalmopathy.

The table lists this clonotype with many counts. The chain has TRBV20-1 and TRBJ2-7, with D maybe TRBD1 (5 bases). CDR1 and CDR2 from the germline V gene are DFQATT and SNEGSKA (reference sequence). Trimming left V 5 bases short and J 3 bases short, with 17 bases between. The CDR3 extends over 14 amino acids. This CDR3 reads CSAPGPAGRYEQYF. The CDR3 nucleotides read TGCAGTGCTCCCGGGCCGGCAGGGCGCTACGAGCAGTACTTC.

The chain combines TRBV5-4 with TRBJ1-4; D gene unclear. This CDR3 has 14 amino acids. Deletions cut 1 base from V and 7 bases from J, with 11 bases between. Germline lookup yields CDR1 SGHNT and CDR2 YYREEE (reference sequence). The CDR3 bases are TGTGCCAGCAGCTTGCAACAGCGAGCTGAAAAACTGTTTTTT. Translation gives CASSLQQRAEKLFF. Supplemented by reference TRBV5-4 and TRBJ1-4, the full variable domain reads ETGVTQSPTHLIKTRGQQVTLRCSSQSGHNTVSWYQQALGQGPQFIFQYYREEENGRGNFPPRFSGLQFPNYSSELNVNALELDDSALYLCASSLQQRAEKLFFGSGTQLSVL.

V and J are TRBV6-5 and TRBJ1-3; possible D gene TRBD1, 6 bases. The V end was cut by 0 bases, the J end by 3 bases, with 21 bases between. CDR1 and CDR2 (germline): MNHEY, SVGAGI. The CDR3 has 19 amino acids. The chain's CDR3 is CASSYSLGGGGGYGNTIYF. DNA of the CDR3: TGTGCCAGCAGTTACTCGCTCGGTGGGGGCGGAGGGTATGGAAACACCATATATTTT.

The gene calls are TRBV7-2 and TRBJ2-1; 11 bases line up with TRBD2. Germline loops: CDR1 SGHTA, CDR2 FQGNSA. After removal of 2 bases from V and 6 bases from J, the junction contained 12 bases not matched to a gene. This CDR3 is 18 amino acids long. The DNA for the CDR3 is TGTGCCAGCAGCTTAAGGCTAGCGGGGGGCCGTGTGGGCAATGAGCAGTTCTTC. Translated: CASSLRLAGGRVGNEQFF.

The V call is TRBV20-1, the J call TRBJ1-5; no clear D. V lost 2 bases to trimming and J lost 3 bases, with 8 bases between them. Germline-derived CDR1 and CDR2 are DFQATT and SNEGSKA (reference sequence). The CDR3 totals 13 residues. The CDR3 DNA reads TGCAGTGCTAGAATACAGACCAATCAGCCCCAGCATTTT. It encodes CSARIQTNQPQHF.

This clonotype was recorded at least ten times. The rearrangement uses TRBV11-3 and TRBJ2-5; 12 nucleotides match TRBD2. The CDR3 has 17 amino acids. From germline, CDR1 is SGHNT and CDR2 YENEEA. Trimming took 0 bases from V and 0 from J; bases not matched to a gene: 2. CDR3 in DNA: TGTGCCAGCAGCTTAGAGTGGACTAGCGGGGACCAAGAGACCCAGTACTTC. This translates into CASSLEWTSGDQETQYF.

This clonotype has more than one count but fewer than ten. A read error may produce the germline difference seen at one junction end. V is TRBV6-1 and J is TRBJ2-2, with no clear D. The CDR3 covers 18 residues. Germline V gene lookup returns CDR1 MNHNS and CDR2 SASEGT. CDR3 sequence reads: CAGSDRVDTIWNTGELFF. The CDR3 nucleotides are TGTGCCGGCAGTGATAGGGTCGACACCATATGGAACACCGGGGAGCTGTTTTTT.

There are many counts of this clonotype. The chain has TRBV28 and TRBJ2-4; D is possibly TRBD1 (6 bases). The CDR3 has 14 amino acids. The germline CDR1 and CDR2 sequences are MDHEN and SYDVKM. The V end was cut by 7 bases, the J end by 7 bases, with 17 bases between. This chain's CDR3 is CASKPQWQGNIQYF. CDR3 sequence (DNA): TGTGCCAGCAAACCACAGTGGCAGGGGAACATTCAGTACTTC.

In its sample, this clonotype was seen many times. The chain is built from TRBV12-3 or TRBV12-4 and TRBJ1-2; D remains unclear. Trimming stripped 3 bases from V and 6 bases from J, with 11 bases between. The CDR3 contains 13 residues. CDR3 region: CASSLTRVNGYTF. The CDR3 region has the DNA TGTGCCAGCAGTTTGACCCGTGTAAATGGCTACACCTTC.

The table lists this clonotype with many counts. This rearrangement joins TRBV27 to TRBJ2-7, with D unresolved. Germline values: CDR1 MNHEY, CDR2 SMNVEV (reference sequence). CDR3 length: 11 amino acids. V lost 3 bases and J lost 5, with 5 bases in between. DNA for the CDR3: TGTGCCAGCAGTTTTAGGAACGAGCAGTACTTC. This sequence encodes CASSFRNEQYF.

DNA for the CDR3: TGTGCCAGCAGTTCCCGAGGTACCTATGGCTACACCTTC. It is translated as CASSSRGTYGYTF. The chain recombines TRBV28 with TRBJ1-2, with no clear D. V dropped 4 bases and J dropped 4 bases, with 10 bases sitting between them. This CDR3 has 13 amino acids. The germline V gene encodes CDR1 MDHEN and CDR2 SYDVKM.

This clonotype was detected ten times or more. The chain has TRBV5-5 and TRBJ2-1, with D perhaps TRBD1 (5 bases). Looked up from germline, CDR1 is SGHKS and CDR2 is YYEKEE (reference sequence). The CDR3 totals 14 residues. Trimming stripped 4 bases from V and 10 bases from J, with 18 bases between. The CDR3 DNA reads as TGTGCCAGCAGCACATCCCCACAGGCTGGCGAGCAGTTCTTC. This encodes CASSTSPQAGEQFF.

This clonotype was seen only a few times. V gene TRBV20-1 combines with J gene TRBJ2-3; D perhaps matches TRBD1 (6 bases). Trimming took 0 bases from V and 2 from J, leaving 18 bases between them. The germline gives CDR1 DFQATT, CDR2 SNEGSKA (reference sequence). The CDR3 is 17 amino acids. This CDR3 is CSAREAAGGGSTDTQYF. In nucleotides, the CDR3 is TGCAGTGCTAGAGAGGCGGCGGGTGGGGGCTCCACAGATACGCAGTATTTT.

The V call is TRBV20-1, the J call TRBJ2-3, with D hard to call. Trimming shortened V by 3 bases and J by 8 bases, and 18 bases separated the two germline ends. This CDR3 is built from 14 residues. Germline V gene sequence: CDR1 DFQATT, CDR2 SNEGSKA (reference sequence). CDR3 bases: TGCAGTGCTAGCCGGGTTTTAGGATTGGCTACGCAGTATTTT. Its protein product is CSASRVLGLATQYF.

This clonotype was observed at least ten times. This chain joins TRBV6-1 and TRBJ2-7; 12 positions match TRBD2. The germline V gene has CDR1 MNHNS and CDR2 SASEGT. J gave up 3 bases and V 6 bases, and 3 bases lay outside the gene matches. This CDR3 has 14 residues. In nucleotides, the CDR3 is TGTGCCAGCAGGGGACTAGCGGGTAACTACGAGCAGTACTTC. Protein: CASRGLAGNYEQYF.

This clonotype was seen only a few times. The conserved final phenylalanine or tryptophan is absent from the CDR3, which likely points to a read error. The chain recombines TRBV6-2 or TRBV6-3 with TRBJ1-5; perhaps TRBD1 as D (5 bases). Trimming removed 7 bases at V and 0 bases at J, with 10 bases between. Germline assignment: CDR1 MNHEY and CDR2 SVGEGT. The CDR3 spans 14 residues. CDR3: CASTGTFSNQPQHS. The CDR3 bases are TGTGCCAGCACCGGGACTTTTAGCAATCAGCCCCAGCATTCT.

This clonotype was found many times. The rearrangement uses TRBV7-9 and TRBJ2-2, with D maybe TRBD1 (6 bases). CDR1 is SEHNR, CDR2 FQNEAQ, per germline (reference sequence). The CDR3 spans 13 residues. V lost 5 bases and J lost 5, with 9 bases in between. The DNA of the CDR3 is TGTGCCAGCAGCCGAAGGGGGACCGGGGAGCTGTTTTTT. Translation: CASSRRGTGELFF.

This clonotype was picked up many times. The genes are TRBV2 and TRBJ1-5, with TRBD1 identical over 9 bases. V lost 8 bases to trimming and J lost 4 bases; unmatched junction nucleotides: 6. CDR3 size: 14 residues. Germline V gene sequence: CDR1 SNHLY, CDR2 FYNNEI. The CDR3: CASGLTGGNQPQHF. The CDR3 DNA is TGTGCCAGCGGCTTGACAGGGGGGAATCAGCCCCAGCATTTT.

This clonotype turned up a few times. This sequence joins TRBV30 and TRBJ2-1; TRBD2 matches at 8 bases. Germline assignment: CDR1 GTSNPN and CDR2 SVGIG (reference sequence). The CDR3 length is 17 residues. The ends lost 1 base at V and 3 bases at J; junction bases unmatched: 11. CDR3 sequence reads: CAWSDTNSGAFYNEQFF. Here the CDR3 DNA reads TGTGCCTGGAGTGATACTAATAGCGGGGCCTTCTACAATGAGCAGTTCTTC.